One and the same sample provided the 3 T cell receptor beta chains below, sequenced in a study of T cell responses to AZD1222 COVID-19 vaccine. Assay: immunoSEQ multiplex PCR; the TCRdb copy retains only in-frame clones and omits some. The table includes about 130,000 clones, roughly nine tenths detected once. Sequenced material: peripheral blood, taken on day 0 of AZD1222 vaccination. Receptors were obtained from an adult in good health.

This rearrangement joins TRBV11-2 to TRBJ1-4, with D perhaps matching TRBD1 (6 bases). Deletions cut 8 bases from V and 4 bases from J, with 17 bases between. The length of the CDR3 is 15 residues. The V gene's germline CDR1 is SGHAT and CDR2 FQNNGV. The CDR3 here is CASLPGQNYNEKLFF. CDR3 nucleotides: TGTGCCAGCCTACCAGGACAGAACTATAATGAAAAACTGTTTTTT.

The chain couples TRBV7-2 to TRBJ2-3; TRBD2 agrees at 9 bases. The germline CDR1 and CDR2 sequences are SGHTA and FQGNSA. V dropped 5 bases and J dropped 2; count of bases not matched to a gene: 5. The CDR3 is 15 amino acids. CDR3 region: CASSPQRGATDTQYF. The CDR3 DNA follows: TGTGCCAGCAGCCCTCAGCGGGGGGCCACAGATACGCAGTATTTT.

This clone was detected a few times. V and J are TRBV3-1 (or the pseudogene TRBV3-2) and TRBJ1-1, with D perhaps TRBD1 (6 bases). Germline assignment: CDR1 LGHDT and CDR2 YNNKEL (reference sequence). V was pared by 4 bases and J by 3 bases, with 12 bases between. The CDR3 is made up of 14 amino acids. The CDR3 DNA sequence: TGTGCCAGCAGCCTCAATGACAGGCACACTGAAGCTTTCTTT. Its translation: CASSLNDRHTEAFF.